The rows below give T cell receptor beta chains drawn from one sample of a study of cytomegalovirus exposure and HLA in healthy donors. Here immunoSEQ multiplex PCR was the method, and the copy in TCRdb shows in-frame clones only, minus some. The sample shows about 160,000 clones, more than 60% of them seen only once. Sequenced sample: PBMCs. The receptors were sampled from a woman aged 40 to 50 in good health and CMV-seropositive. Each CDR3 is given with its conserved first and last residue. The order of the fields is CDR3 protein, CDR3 DNA, D gene, V gene, J gene, clone size. A D gene is named only where the DNA matches it firmly. Part of the rows lack a size; the others show once, few, many or a class for expanded clones.

CDR3: CASSLSKEAVGYTF
DNA: TGCGCCAGCAGCCTCTCCAAGGAGGCAGTAGGCTACACCTTC
D: -
V: TRBV4-3
J: TRBJ1-2
size: -

CDR3: CASSEGPYNSPLHF
DNA: TGTGCCAGCAGTGAAGGCCCCTATAATTCACCCCTCCACTTT
D: -
V: TRBV25-1
J: TRBJ1-6
size: -

CDR3: CASSVQGSVDSPLHF
DNA: TGTGCCAGCAGCGTACAGGGGTCTGTAGATTCACCCCTCCACTTT
D: TRBD1
V: TRBV7-2
J: TRBJ1-6
size: -

CDR3: CASSVGGSGGGFTDTQYF
DNA: TGTGCCAGCAGCGTAGGGGGGAGCGGCGGGGGGTTTACAGATACGCAGTATTTT
D: TRBD2
V: TRBV9
J: TRBJ2-3
size: -

CDR3: CASSLLAGSTDTQYF
DNA: TGTGCCAGCAGCTTACTAGCGGGGAGCACAGATACGCAGTATTTT
D: TRBD2
V: TRBV7-2
J: TRBJ2-3
size: few

CDR3: CASSSPGSSVSEQYF
DNA: TGTGCCAGCAGCTCCCCCGGGTCCAGCGTCAGCGAGCAGTACTTC
D: -
V: TRBV7-9
J: TRBJ2-7
size: -

CDR3: CASSLQGWTSGSTDTQYF
DNA: TGTGCCAGCAGCTTGCAGGGTTGGACTAGCGGTAGCACAGATACGCAGTATTTT
D: TRBD2
V: TRBV5-6
J: TRBJ2-3
size: -

CDR3: CASSLAGASSGNTIYF
DNA: TGTGCCAGCAGCTTAGCGGGGGCTAGCTCTGGAAACACCATATATTTT
D: -
V: TRBV7-2
J: TRBJ1-3
size: -

CDR3: CASSSRFTRSRTDTQYF
DNA: TGTGCCAGCAGTTCCCGCTTCACTCGCTCCCGCACAGATACGCAGTATTTT
D: -
V: TRBV27
J: TRBJ2-3
size: -

CDR3: CASSRTVQETQYF
DNA: TGTGCCAGCAGTAGGACAGTTCAAGAGACCCAGTACTTC
D: -
V: TRBV6-5
J: TRBJ2-5
size: -

CDR3: CASSVAYNEQFF
DNA: TGTGCCAGCAGCGTAGCTTACAATGAGCAGTTCTTC
D: -
V: TRBV9
J: TRBJ2-1
size: -

CDR3: CASSPVEGGEKLFF
DNA: TGTGCCAGCAGTCCTGTCGAGGGAGGCGAAAAACTGTTTTTT
D: -
V: TRBV28
J: TRBJ1-4
size: -

CDR3: CASTHRVFRWGEQFF
DNA: TGTGCCAGCACACACAGGGTTTTTAGGTGGGGTGAGCAGTTCTTC
D: -
V: TRBV5-6
J: TRBJ2-1
size: -

CDR3: CASSAAGTSTHNSPLHF
DNA: TGTGCCAGCAGCGCCGCGGGGACCTCGACTCATAATTCACCCCTCCACTTT
D: -
V: TRBV7-9
J: TRBJ1-6
size: -

CDR3: CASSLIQGNNEQFF
DNA: TGTGCCAGCAGCTTAATACAGGGTAACAATGAGCAGTTCTTC
D: -
V: TRBV7-9
J: TRBJ2-1
size: -

CDR3: CASGGRVWETQYF
DNA: TGTGCCAGCGGCGGGAGGGTGTGGGAGACCCAGTACTTC
D: TRBD2
V: TRBV27
J: TRBJ2-5
size: -

CDR3: CASSLVGGNLGETQYF
DNA: TGCGCCAGCAGCTTGGTTGGGGGGAACTTGGGTGAGACCCAGTACTTC
D: -
V: TRBV5-1
J: TRBJ2-5
size: -

CDR3: CASSIDSQRNIQYF
DNA: TGTGCCAGTAGTATAGATTCACAGAGAAACATTCAGTACTTC
D: -
V: TRBV19
J: TRBJ2-4
size: -

CDR3: CASSLELAGGRRPDTQYF
DNA: TGTGCCAGCAGCTTAGAACTAGCGGGGGGCCGGAGACCAGATACGCAGTATTTT
D: TRBD2
V: TRBV11-2
J: TRBJ2-3
size: -

CDR3: CASRQTSGGAHNEQFF
DNA: TGTGCCAGCAGGCAAACTAGCGGGGGGGCCCACAATGAGCAGTTCTTC
D: TRBD2
V: TRBV7-2
J: TRBJ2-1
size: -

CDR3: CASSNCQGAYGYTF
DNA: TGTGCCAGCAGCAATTGCCAGGGGGCTTATGGCTACACCTTC
D: -
V: TRBV21-1
J: TRBJ1-2
size: -

CDR3: CASSLADRPDYGYTF
DNA: TGTGCCAGCAGCTTAGCCGACAGGCCGGACTATGGCTACACCTTC
D: -
V: TRBV7-8
J: TRBJ1-2
size: few

CDR3: CASSGRQGSNEKLFF
DNA: TGTGCCAGCAGCGGACGACAGGGTTCTAATGAAAAACTGTTTTTT
D: TRBD1
V: TRBV14
J: TRBJ1-4
size: -

CDR3: CASSERHPAGEQYF
DNA: TGTGCCAGCAGTGAAAGACATCCCGCGGGCGAGCAGTACTTC
D: -
V: TRBV6-5
J: TRBJ2-7
size: -

CDR3: CASSLAWQGNTEAFF
DNA: TGCGCCAGCAGCCTCGCGTGGCAGGGGAACACTGAAGCTTTCTTT
D: -
V: TRBV4-1
J: TRBJ1-1
size: -

CDR3: CASTPSIAGGQDTQYF
DNA: TGTGCCAGCACCCCATCCATAGCGGGGGGGCAAGATACGCAGTATTTT
D: TRBD2
V: TRBV28
J: TRBJ2-3
size: few

CDR3: CASSSFNNEQFF
DNA: TGTGCCAGCAGTTCCTTTAACAATGAGCAGTTCTTC
D: -
V: TRBV27
J: TRBJ2-1
size: -

CDR3: CAINEQGSGYTF
DNA: TGTGCCATCAACGAGCAGGGAAGTGGCTACACCTTC
D: -
V: TRBV10-3
J: TRBJ1-2
size: once

CDR3: CASAPQTGYYGYTF
DNA: TGTGCCAGCGCCCCCCAGACAGGTTACTATGGCTACACCTTC
D: -
V: TRBV18
J: TRBJ1-2
size: -

CDR3: CASSLVSGGGYTF
DNA: TGCGCCAGCAGCTTGGTTTCAGGGGGAGGCTACACCTTC
D: TRBD1
V: TRBV5-1
J: TRBJ1-2
size: -

CDR3: CASSIVAGGQNSPLHF
DNA: TGTGCCAGTAGTATAGTGGCGGGGGGTCAAAATTCACCCCTCCACTTT
D: -
V: TRBV19
J: TRBJ1-6
size: -

CDR3: CASSYAQGSNTYEQYF
DNA: TGTGCCAGCAGTTACGCACAGGGTTCGAATACCTACGAGCAGTACTTC
D: -
V: TRBV6-6
J: TRBJ2-7
size: -

CDR3: CASTFTGQPQETQYF
DNA: TGTGCCAGCACCTTTACGGGACAGCCCCAAGAGACCCAGTACTTC
D: TRBD1
V: TRBV2
J: TRBJ2-5
size: -

CDR3: CASSLSGDAVGYTF
DNA: TGTGCCAGCAGCTTGTCAGGTGACGCCGTCGGCTACACCTTC
D: -
V: TRBV5-6
J: TRBJ1-2
size: once

CDR3: CASSGRLAGMYNEQFF
DNA: TGTGCCAGCAGCGGGAGACTAGCGGGGATGTACAATGAGCAGTTCTTC
D: TRBD2
V: TRBV5-8
J: TRBJ2-1
size: -

CDR3: CASSLREIPGELFF
DNA: TGTGCTAGCAGCTTAAGGGAGATTCCCGGGGAGCTGTTTTTT
D: -
V: TRBV7-7
J: TRBJ2-2
size: few

CDR3: CASSLAQYRVNEQFF
DNA: TGTGCCAGCAGCTTGGCCCAATACAGGGTCAATGAGCAGTTCTTC
D: -
V: TRBV5-6
J: TRBJ2-1
size: -

CDR3: CAWNQGGYGYTF
DNA: TGTGCCTGGAACCAGGGGGGCTATGGCTACACCTTC
D: TRBD1
V: TRBV30
J: TRBJ1-2
size: -

CDR3: CASSVSRGETQYF
DNA: TGTGCCAGCAGCGTCAGCCGCGGGGAGACCCAGTACTTC
D: -
V: TRBV9
J: TRBJ2-5
size: few

CDR3: CASSLGPESNQPQHF
DNA: TGTGCCAGCAGCTTGGGGCCAGAAAGCAATCAGCCCCAGCATTTT
D: -
V: TRBV5-6
J: TRBJ1-5
size: -

CDR3: CASSLLAMNTEAFF
DNA: TGCGCCAGCAGCTTGCTGGCAATGAACACTGAAGCTTTCTTT
D: -
V: TRBV5-1
J: TRBJ1-1
size: few

CDR3: CSVLAGGWDEQFF
DNA: TGCAGCGTCCTAGCGGGGGGCTGGGATGAGCAGTTCTTC
D: TRBD2
V: TRBV29-1
J: TRBJ2-1
size: once

CDR3: CAWSVGGGGLARGYTF
DNA: TGTGCCTGGAGTGTAGGTGGGGGCGGCTTGGCGAGAGGCTACACCTTC
D: -
V: TRBV30
J: TRBJ1-2
size: -

CDR3: CASSPTSAEQYF
DNA: TGTGCCAGCAGCCCGACTAGCGCCGAGCAGTACTTC
D: TRBD2
V: TRBV7-8
J: TRBJ2-7
size: -

CDR3: CASTDFDTQYF
DNA: TGCGCCAGCACAGACTTTGATACGCAGTATTTT
D: -
V: TRBV5-1
J: TRBJ2-3
size: -

CDR3: CASRETGSAYEQYF
DNA: TGTGCCAGCAGAGAGACAGGGTCGGCCTACGAGCAGTACTTC
D: TRBD1
V: TRBV2
J: TRBJ2-7
size: -

CDR3: CASSSPGQGHYGYTF
DNA: TGTGCCAGCAGTAGCCCGGGACAGGGTCACTATGGCTACACCTTC
D: TRBD1
V: TRBV6-5
J: TRBJ1-2
size: -

CDR3: CASRARGQGLFNQEKLFF
DNA: TGTGCCAGCAGAGCTAGGGGACAGGGGCTCTTTAATCAAGAAAAACTGTTTTTT
D: TRBD1
V: TRBV28
J: TRBJ1-4
size: few

CDR3: CASNAPRTGTYGYTF
DNA: TGTGCCAGTAACGCGCCCAGGACAGGGACGTATGGCTACACCTTC
D: TRBD1
V: TRBV19
J: TRBJ1-2
size: -

CDR3: CASSPRGYHGYTF
DNA: TGTGCCAGCAGCCCCCGCGGGTACCATGGCTACACCTTC
D: -
V: TRBV5-6
J: TRBJ1-2
size: -

CDR3: CASSAYTEIMNTEAFF
DNA: TGTGCCAGCAGCGCATATACAGAAATTATGAACACTGAAGCTTTCTTT
D: -
V: TRBV9
J: TRBJ1-1
size: -

CDR3: CASSLQRTGDLYEQYF
DNA: TGTGCCAGCAGTTTACAACGGACAGGGGATCTCTACGAGCAGTACTTC
D: TRBD1
V: TRBV28
J: TRBJ2-7
size: -

CDR3: CASSLSGQNYEQYF
DNA: TGCGCCAGCAGCTTATCGGGACAGAACTACGAGCAGTACTTC
D: TRBD1
V: TRBV5-1
J: TRBJ2-7
size: -

CDR3: CASSQDSRAGGIYEQFF
DNA: TGTGCCAGCAGCCAAGATTCGCGAGCGGGGGGAATTTATGAGCAGTTCTTC
D: TRBD2
V: TRBV4-2
J: TRBJ2-1
size: -